The T cell receptor beta chain under discussion was sequenced for a study of cytomegalovirus exposure and HLA in healthy donors. Across the whole study: Early release data held 75 million to 90 million unique TCRs from HLA-typed donors.

Details on this clone: Its antigen is still unknown.

Per the germline V gene, CDR1 is MNHEY and CDR2 is SVGAGI. The CDR3 spans 16 residues. V shed 2 bases, J shed 5 bases, and the junction held 6 bases outside the gene matches. With 60 Vbeta and 13 Jbeta primers, the PCR was carried out. Sequencing used immunoSEQ multiplex PCR; TCRdb keeps in-frame clones, though not all of them. The repertoire includes approximately 140,000 clones, about 78% of them detected once, and nearly 7% sits in the top ten. Study-level points and caveats: An apparent linkage of common viral pathogens to several of the most significant clusters emerged in a later analysis.

The receptor was derived from a man aged 35 to 55 in good health and CMV-seropositive. The chain combines TRBV6-5 with TRBJ2-1; 10 positions agree with TRBD2. Sequencing was carried out using PBMCs. This CDR3 reads CASSYRRLAGHNEQFF. CDR3 DNA: TGTGCCAGCAGTTACCGCCGACTAGCGGGCCACAATGAGCAGTTCTTC.